Each of the 21 T cell receptor beta chains below was sequenced from the same sample in a study of T-cell reconstitution after alpha-beta-depleted transplantation in children. This sample's TCRbeta library carried unique molecular identifier barcodes. TCRdb ran MiXCR on the PCR reads and lists one entry per CDR3 protein. This table holds 250,000 to 400,000 distinct CDR3 sequences, more than 20% found once. The specimen was PBMCs, mostly from graft donor cells, collected 180 days after TCRalphabeta/CD19-depleted stem cell transplant. All receptors come from a male patient under 18 who had a stem cell transplant for acute lymphoblastic leukemia, so the T cells may come from the graft donor.

This clonotype was seen only a few times. V and J are TRBV5-1 and TRBJ2-7; D is unresolved. V was trimmed by 2 bases and J by 2 bases, leaving 11 bases between them. CDR3 length equals 14 residues. Per germline, CDR1 SGHRS and CDR2 YFSETQ. CDR3 residues: CASSFSRRAYEQYF. Written as DNA, the CDR3 is TGCGCCAGCAGCTTCTCTCGAAGGGCCTACGAGCAGTACTTC.

The table lists this clonotype with a few counts. DNA of the CDR3: TGCAGCGTTCGCGACTCGATGGAGACCCAGTACTTC. Amino acid sequence: CSVRDSMETQYF. The chain couples TRBV29-1 to TRBJ2-5; D is undetermined. The ends were cut back, 5 bases at V and 5 bases at J, with 12 bases in the middle. From germline, CDR1 is SQVTM and CDR2 ANQGSEA. The CDR3 runs 12 residues.

The chain recombines TRBV12-3 or TRBV12-4 with TRBJ2-1, with D possibly being TRBD2 (6 bases). The CDR3 runs to 14 residues. V was pared by 4 bases and J by 8 bases, with 15 bases between. The CDR3: CASSSGAPGDEQFF. The CDR3 coding sequence is TGTGCCAGCAGTTCGGGAGCCCCCGGGGATGAGCAGTTCTTC.

This clonotype occurred a few times. V and J are TRBV12-3 or TRBV12-4 and TRBJ1-2, with TRBD1 as a possible D gene (5 bases). Trimming took 5 bases from V and 8 from J, leaving 21 bases between them. CDR3 length: 15 amino acids. In nucleotides, the CDR3 is TGTGCCAGCAGTCTCCTCGGGGCAGGGCGAACGGGCTACACCTTC. Its translation: CASSLLGAGRTGYTF.

The gene calls are TRBV5-5 and TRBJ2-7; the match to TRBD2 covers 7 bases. The CDR3 extends over 15 amino acids. Germline trimming cut 2 bases from V and 4 bases from J; bases unmatched to any gene: 9. The germline CDR1 and CDR2 sequences are SGHKS and YYEKEE (reference sequence). The DNA of the CDR3 is TGTGCCAGCAGCTTTGACGCGGGAGTGGTTTACGAGCAGTACTTC. It translates to CASSFDAGVVYEQYF.

This clonotype was recorded a few times. This chain uses TRBV20-1 with TRBJ1-4, with D possibly TRBD1 on 6 matching bases. Germline CDR1 DFQATT, CDR2 SNEGSKA (reference sequence). The CDR3 loop spans 14 amino acids. V dropped 3 bases and J dropped 8 bases, with 16 bases sitting between them. The CDR3 DNA sequence: TGCAGTGCTAGGGGGGTGCAGGGGCAGGAAAAACTGTTTTTT. Translating gives CSARGVQGQEKLFF.

This clonotype has ten or more counts. This chain connects TRBV6-5 to TRBJ2-5, with D possibly TRBD1 on 5 matching bases. V gave up 2 bases and J gave up 10 bases, with 11 bases separating them. The CDR3 covers 12 residues. CDR1 is MNHEY, CDR2 SVGAGI, per germline. The CDR3 spells CASSYATGIQYF. The CDR3 DNA reads TGTGCCAGCAGTTACGCCACAGGTATCCAGTACTTC.

This clonotype has a handful of counts. The chain combines TRBV5-1 with TRBJ2-2, with 10 nucleotides matching TRBD1. V dropped 7 bases and J dropped 1; count of bases not matched to a gene: 4. From germline, CDR1 is SGHRS and CDR2 YFSETQ. This CDR3 has 15 residues. The CDR3 here is CASLRTGGNTGELFF. The CDR3, as DNA: TGCGCCAGCCTTCGGACAGGGGGGAACACCGGGGAGCTGTTTTTT.

This clonotype was found a few times. CDR3: CASSERGTSYEQYF. The CDR3 DNA reads TGTGCCAGCAGTGAACGCGGGACCTCCTACGAGCAGTACTTC. The rearrangement uses TRBV6-1 and TRBJ2-7, with D possibly being TRBD2 (6 bases). The CDR3 covers 14 residues. Trimming took 2 bases from V and 0 from J, leaving 8 bases between them. Germline loops: CDR1 MNHNS, CDR2 SASEGT.

The V gene is TRBV9, the J gene TRBJ2-7; TRBD1 matches at 7 bases. V lost 6 bases and J lost 2; bases outside the gene matches: 8. The CDR3 has 14 amino acids. In germline, CDR1 is SGDLS, CDR2 YYNGEE. CDR3: CASTFGDRTYEQYF. CDR3 DNA: TGTGCCAGCACCTTCGGGGACAGAACCTACGAGCAGTACTTC.

This clonotype has more than one count but fewer than ten. The chain employs TRBV18 and TRBJ2-7; D remains ambiguous. CDR1 is KGHSH and CDR2 is LQKENI in the germline V gene. The ends were cut back, 0 bases at V and 1 base at J, with 7 bases in the middle. The CDR3 has 14 residues. CDR3 in DNA: TGTGCCAGCTCACCACCGTCTATTTCCTACGAGCAGTACTTC. Its protein is CASSPPSISYEQYF.

The V gene is TRBV20-1, the J gene TRBJ1-2; D is uncertain. Trimming removed 4 bases from V and 1 base from J, with 7 bases in between. CDR1 is DFQATT, CDR2 SNEGSKA, per germline (reference sequence). This CDR3 is built from 12 residues. CDR3 loop: CSANPLNYGYTF. The CDR3 DNA reads as TGCAGTGCTAACCCGCTTAACTATGGCTACACCTTC.

This clonotype was recorded a few times. Because the CDR3 is missing its conserved closing phenylalanine or tryptophan, this is likely a read error. Because the CDR3's place on the DNA is in doubt, the DNA is left out and the CDR3 is given as listed by TCRdb. The chain employs TRBV12-3 or TRBV12-4 and TRBJ2-1; TRBD2, the D gene given by the table, was not confirmed from the DNA. Both ends counted, the CDR3 spans 15 residues. The CDR3 loop is CASTPEPHPGLAGDC.

The gene calls are TRBV20-1 and TRBJ1-6, with unresolved D. The CDR3 is 12 residues long. V was pared by 6 bases and J by 6 bases, with 9 bases between. Germline CDR1 and CDR2: DFQATT and SNEGSKA (reference sequence). The CDR3 protein is CSAARINSPLHF. In nucleotides, the CDR3 is TGCAGTGCGGCACGGATTAATTCACCCCTCCACTTT.

In its sample, this clonotype was seen many times. The chain links TRBV6-5 to TRBJ2-2; TRBD2 agrees at 12 bases. CDR1 is MNHEY and CDR2 is SVGAGI in the germline V gene. CDR3 length: 17 residues. V dropped 4 bases and J dropped 2; count of bases not matched to a gene: 5. The CDR3 protein is CASSWPSGRANTGELFF. DNA for the CDR3: TGTGCCAGCAGTTGGCCTAGCGGGAGGGCCAACACCGGGGAGCTGTTTTTT.

The J gene is TRBJ2-5, the V gene TRBV5-1; a possible D gene is TRBD2 (6 bases). The CDR3 covers 14 residues. Between the trimmed V and J ends, which lost 7 bases and 6 bases, there was a span of 19 bases. CDR1 and CDR2 from the germline V gene are SGHRS and YFSETQ. CDR3 bases: TGCGCCAGCGGACTGGGGACTGACGGAAAGACCCAGTACTTC. Its protein is CASGLGTDGKTQYF.

This rearrangement joins TRBV19 to TRBJ2-7; TRBD2 might be the D (6 bases). CDR1 and CDR2 from the germline V gene are LNHDA and SQIVND (reference sequence). The CDR3 totals 15 residues. Trimming left V 4 bases short and J 2 bases short, with 15 bases between. For the CDR3, the DNA is TGTGCCAGTAGTACGCGGGACTGGTCTCCCTACGAGCAGTACTTC. Translating it yields CASSTRDWSPYEQYF.

This clonotype occurred a few times. The CDR3 DNA sequence: TGTGCCATCCAGAACGGAATAGCCGGCGAGCAGTACTTC. It yields the protein CAIQNGIAGEQYF. The J gene is TRBJ2-7, the V gene TRBV6-1; no clear D gene. Per the germline V gene, CDR1 is MNHNS and CDR2 is SASEGT. This CDR3 spans 13 amino acids. V was shortened by 10 bases and J by 6 bases, with 19 bases between the two germline ends.

The chain couples TRBV28 to TRBJ1-1; unclear D gene. The CDR3 spans 14 residues. Trimming pared 6 bases from V and 2 bases from J, leaving 13 bases between. In germline, CDR1 is MDHEN, CDR2 SYDVKM. CDR3 protein: CASSWRGVNTEAFF. CDR3 bases: TGTGCCAGCAGCTGGCGGGGTGTTAACACTGAAGCTTTCTTT.

This chain links TRBV7-9 with TRBJ2-7; 7 nucleotides align to TRBD1. Trimming cost V 1 base and J 3 bases; bases outside gene matches: 6. In germline, CDR1 is SEHNR, CDR2 FQNEAQ (reference sequence). This CDR3 region has 15 residues. The CDR3 protein is CASSLERGRNYEQYF. The CDR3 coding sequence is TGTGCCAGCAGCTTAGAGAGGGGGCGCAACTACGAGCAGTACTTC. Full variable domain (rest looked up from reference TRBV7-9 and TRBJ2-7): DTGVSQNPRHKITKRGQNVTFRCDPISEHNRLYWYRQTLGQGPEFLTYFQNEAQLEKSRLLSDRFSAERPKGSFSTLEIQRTEQGDSAMYLCASSLERGRNYEQYFGPGTRLTVT.

The chain couples TRBV20-1 to TRBJ2-7, with D tentatively TRBD2 (7 bases). Germline lookup yields CDR1 DFQATT and CDR2 SNEGSKA (reference sequence). CDR3 length: 15 residues. V was trimmed by 1 base and J by 2 bases, leaving 15 bases between them. CDR3 region: CSARGRRGGPYEQYF. CDR3 coding DNA: TGCAGTGCTAGAGGTCGGAGGGGGGGGCCCTACGAGCAGTACTTC.